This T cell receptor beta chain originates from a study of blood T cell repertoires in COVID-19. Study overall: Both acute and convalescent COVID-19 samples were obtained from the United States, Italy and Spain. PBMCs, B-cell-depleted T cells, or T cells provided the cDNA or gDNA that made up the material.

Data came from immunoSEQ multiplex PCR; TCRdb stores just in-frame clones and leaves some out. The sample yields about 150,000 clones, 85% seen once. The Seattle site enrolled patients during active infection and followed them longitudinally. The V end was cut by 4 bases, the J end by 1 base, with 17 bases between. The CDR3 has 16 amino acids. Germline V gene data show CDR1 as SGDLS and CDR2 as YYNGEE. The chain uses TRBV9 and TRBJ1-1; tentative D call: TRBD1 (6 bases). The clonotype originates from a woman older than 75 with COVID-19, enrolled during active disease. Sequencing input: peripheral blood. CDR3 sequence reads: CASSPQSGRGNTEAFF. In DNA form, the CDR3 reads TGTGCCAGCAGCCCCCAGTCGGGCAGGGGGAACACTGAAGCTTTCTTT.